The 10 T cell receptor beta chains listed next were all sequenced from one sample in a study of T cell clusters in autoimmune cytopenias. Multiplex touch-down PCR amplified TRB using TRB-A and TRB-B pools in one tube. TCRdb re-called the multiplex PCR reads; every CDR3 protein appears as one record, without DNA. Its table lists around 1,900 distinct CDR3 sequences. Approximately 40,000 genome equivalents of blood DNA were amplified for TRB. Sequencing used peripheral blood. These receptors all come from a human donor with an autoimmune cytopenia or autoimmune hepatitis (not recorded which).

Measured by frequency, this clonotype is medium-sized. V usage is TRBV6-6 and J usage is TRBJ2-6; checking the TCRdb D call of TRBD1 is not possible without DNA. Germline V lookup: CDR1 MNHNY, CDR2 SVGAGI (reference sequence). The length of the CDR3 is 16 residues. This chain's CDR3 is CASGTGGVDGANVLTF.

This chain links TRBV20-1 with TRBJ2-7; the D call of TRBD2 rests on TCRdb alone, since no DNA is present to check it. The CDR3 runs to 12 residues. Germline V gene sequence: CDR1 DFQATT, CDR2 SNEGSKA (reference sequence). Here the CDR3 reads CSARETSGQQYF.

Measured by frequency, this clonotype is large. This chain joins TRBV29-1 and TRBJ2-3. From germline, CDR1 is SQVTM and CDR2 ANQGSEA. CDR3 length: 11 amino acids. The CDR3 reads CSVGRGDFLDF.

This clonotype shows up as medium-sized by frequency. The CDR3 is CASTDRSNQPQHF. This chain joins TRBV19 and TRBJ1-5. The CDR3 is made up of 13 amino acids. CDR1 and CDR2 from the germline V gene are LNHDA and SQIVND (reference sequence).

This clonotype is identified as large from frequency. The CDR3 sequence is CSVAPGTGELFF. The V and J genes are TRBV29-1 and TRBJ2-2; lacking DNA, the TRBD1 call made by TCRdb goes unchecked. The CDR3 has 12 residues. CDR1 and CDR2 (germline): SQVTM, ANQGSEA.

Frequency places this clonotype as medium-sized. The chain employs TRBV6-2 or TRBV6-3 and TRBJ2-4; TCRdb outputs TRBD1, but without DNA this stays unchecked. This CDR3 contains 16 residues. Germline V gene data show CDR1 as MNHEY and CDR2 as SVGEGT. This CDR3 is CASSYSQGLAKNIQYF.

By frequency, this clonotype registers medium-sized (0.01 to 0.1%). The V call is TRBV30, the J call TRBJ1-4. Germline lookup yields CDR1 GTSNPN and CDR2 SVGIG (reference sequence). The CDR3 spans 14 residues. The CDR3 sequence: CAWSVQSTNEKLFF. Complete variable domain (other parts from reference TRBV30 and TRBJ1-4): SQTIHQWPATLVQPVGSPLSLECTVEGTSNPNLYWYRQAAGRGLQLLFYSVGIGQISSEVPQNLSASRPQDRQFILSSKKLLLSDSGFYLCAWSVQSTNEKLFFGSGTQLSVL.

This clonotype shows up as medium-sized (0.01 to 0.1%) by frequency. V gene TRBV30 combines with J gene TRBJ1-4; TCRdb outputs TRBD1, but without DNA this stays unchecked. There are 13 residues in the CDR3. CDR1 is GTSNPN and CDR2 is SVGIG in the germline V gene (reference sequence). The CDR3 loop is CAWRGGAREKLFF.

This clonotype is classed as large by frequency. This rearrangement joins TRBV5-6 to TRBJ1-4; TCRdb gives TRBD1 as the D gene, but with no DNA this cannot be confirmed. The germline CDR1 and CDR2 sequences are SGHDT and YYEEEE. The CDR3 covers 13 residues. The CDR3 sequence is CASSFEWGGELFF.

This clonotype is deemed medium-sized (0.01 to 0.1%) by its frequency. CDR3 residues: CASSEGAGEKLFF. The rearrangement links TRBV6-1 to TRBJ1-4. The CDR3 totals 13 residues. CDR1 is MNHNS and CDR2 is SASEGT in the germline V gene.